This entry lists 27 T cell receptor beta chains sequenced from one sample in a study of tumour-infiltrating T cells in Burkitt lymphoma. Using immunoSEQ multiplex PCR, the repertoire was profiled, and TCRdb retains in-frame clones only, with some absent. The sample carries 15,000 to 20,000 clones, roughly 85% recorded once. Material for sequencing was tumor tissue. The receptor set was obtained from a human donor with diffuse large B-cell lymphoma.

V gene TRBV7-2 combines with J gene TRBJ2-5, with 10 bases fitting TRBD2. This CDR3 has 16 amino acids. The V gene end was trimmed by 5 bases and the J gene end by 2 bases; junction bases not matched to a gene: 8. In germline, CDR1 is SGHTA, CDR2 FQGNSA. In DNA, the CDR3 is TGTGCCAGCAGCACCAGCGGGAGGGGGGGGCAAGAGACCCAGTACTTC. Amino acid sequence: CASSTSGRGGQETQYF.

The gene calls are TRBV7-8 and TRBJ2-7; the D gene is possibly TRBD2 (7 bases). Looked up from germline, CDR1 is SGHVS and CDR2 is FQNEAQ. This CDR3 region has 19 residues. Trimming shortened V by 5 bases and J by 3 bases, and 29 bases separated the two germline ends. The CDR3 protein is CASSPFMRGGPGVHYEQYF. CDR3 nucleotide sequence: TGTGCCAGCAGCCCCTTCATGAGGGGGGGTCCAGGGGTCCACTACGAGCAGTACTTC. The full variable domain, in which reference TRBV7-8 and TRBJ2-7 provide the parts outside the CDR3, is GAGVSQSPRYKVAKRGQDVALRCDPISGHVSLFWYQQALGQGPEFLTYFQNEAQLDKSGLPSDRFFAERPEGSVSTLKIQRTQQEDSAVYLCASSPFMRGGPGVHYEQYFGPGTRLTVT.

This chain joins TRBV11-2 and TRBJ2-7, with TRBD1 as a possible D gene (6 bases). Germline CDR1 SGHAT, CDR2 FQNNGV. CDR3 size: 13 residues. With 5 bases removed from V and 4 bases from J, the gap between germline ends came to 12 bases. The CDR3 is CASSLAGDYEQYF. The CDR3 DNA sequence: TGTGCCAGCAGCCTAGCAGGGGATTACGAGCAGTACTTC.

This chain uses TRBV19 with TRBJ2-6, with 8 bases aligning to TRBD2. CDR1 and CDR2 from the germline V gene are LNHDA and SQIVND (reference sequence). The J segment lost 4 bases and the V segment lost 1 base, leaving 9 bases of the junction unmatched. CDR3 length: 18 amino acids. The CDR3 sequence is CASSIGRAGDSGANVLTF. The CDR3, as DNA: TGTGCCAGTAGTATAGGGAGAGCGGGGGATTCGGGGGCCAACGTCCTGACTTTC.

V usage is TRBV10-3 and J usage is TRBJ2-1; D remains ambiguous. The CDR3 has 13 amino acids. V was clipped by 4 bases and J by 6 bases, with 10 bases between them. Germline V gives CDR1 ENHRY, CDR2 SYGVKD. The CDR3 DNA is TGTGCCATCAGTGGGCCGGGTCCCAATGAGCAGTTCTTC. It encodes CAISGPGPNEQFF.

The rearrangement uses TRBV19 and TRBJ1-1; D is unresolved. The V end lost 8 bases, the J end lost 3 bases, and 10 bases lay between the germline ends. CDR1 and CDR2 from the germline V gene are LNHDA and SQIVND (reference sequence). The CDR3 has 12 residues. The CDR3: CASGELHTEAFF. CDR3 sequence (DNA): TGTGCCAGTGGGGAGTTGCACACTGAAGCTTTCTTT.

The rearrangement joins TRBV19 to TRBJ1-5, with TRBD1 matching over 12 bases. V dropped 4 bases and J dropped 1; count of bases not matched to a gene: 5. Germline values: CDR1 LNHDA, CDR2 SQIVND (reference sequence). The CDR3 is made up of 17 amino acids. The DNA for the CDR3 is TGTGCCAGTAGTAAGGGACAGGGGGCATTGAGCAATCAGCCCCAGCATTTT. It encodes CASSKGQGALSNQPQHF.

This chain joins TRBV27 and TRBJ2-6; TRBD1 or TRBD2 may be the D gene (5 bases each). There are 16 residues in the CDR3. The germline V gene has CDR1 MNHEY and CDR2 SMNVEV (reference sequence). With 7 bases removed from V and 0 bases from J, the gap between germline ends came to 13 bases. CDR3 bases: TGTGCCAGCAAAAGGGACCTTGGCTCTGGGGCCAACGTCCTGACTTTC. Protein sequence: CASKRDLGSGANVLTF.

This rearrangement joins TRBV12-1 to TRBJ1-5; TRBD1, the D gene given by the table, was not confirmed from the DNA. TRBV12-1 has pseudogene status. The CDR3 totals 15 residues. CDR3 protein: CASSSGTGGIQPQHF. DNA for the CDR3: TGTGCCAGCAGCTCCGGGACAGGGGGGATTCAGCCCCAGCATTTT.

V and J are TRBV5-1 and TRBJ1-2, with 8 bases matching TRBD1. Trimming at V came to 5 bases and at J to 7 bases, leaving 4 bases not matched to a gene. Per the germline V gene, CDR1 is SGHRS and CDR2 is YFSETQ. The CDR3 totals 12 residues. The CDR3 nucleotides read TGCGCCAGCAGTCAGGGGGCTGGTGGCTACACCTTC. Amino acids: CASSQGAGGYTF.

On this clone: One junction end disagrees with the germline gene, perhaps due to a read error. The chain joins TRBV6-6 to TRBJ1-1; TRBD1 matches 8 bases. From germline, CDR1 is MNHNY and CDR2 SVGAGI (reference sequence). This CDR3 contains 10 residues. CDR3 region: CSTGGTEAFF. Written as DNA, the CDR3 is TGCTCCACAGGGGGCACTGAAGCTTTCTTT.

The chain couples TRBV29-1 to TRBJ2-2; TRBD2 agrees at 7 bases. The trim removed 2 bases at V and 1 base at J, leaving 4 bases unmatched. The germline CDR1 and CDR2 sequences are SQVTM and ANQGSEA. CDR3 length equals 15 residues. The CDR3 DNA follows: TGCAGCGTTGAACGGGCGGGGGAGAACACCGGGGAGCTGTTTTTT. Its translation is CSVERAGENTGELFF.

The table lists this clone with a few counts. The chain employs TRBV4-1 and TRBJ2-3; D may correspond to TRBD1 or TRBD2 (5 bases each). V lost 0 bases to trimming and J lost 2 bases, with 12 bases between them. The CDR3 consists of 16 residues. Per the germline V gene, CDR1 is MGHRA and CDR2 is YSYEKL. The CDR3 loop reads CASSQDGTGYTDTQYF. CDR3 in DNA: TGCGCCAGCAGCCAAGATGGGACCGGCTACACAGATACGCAGTATTTT.

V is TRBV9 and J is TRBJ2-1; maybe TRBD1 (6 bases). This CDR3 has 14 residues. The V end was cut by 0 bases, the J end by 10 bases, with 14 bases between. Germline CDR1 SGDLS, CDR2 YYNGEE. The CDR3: CASSVAGWGLEQFF. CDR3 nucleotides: TGTGCCAGCAGCGTAGCGGGTTGGGGGCTCGAGCAGTTCTTC.

CDR3 region: CASTKYNEQFF. CDR3 DNA sequence: TGCGCCAGCACAAAGTACAATGAGCAGTTCTTC. The V gene is TRBV5-1, the J gene TRBJ2-1, with no clear D. The germline V and J ends were trimmed by 6 bases and 4 bases, with 5 bases remaining between them. There are 11 residues in the CDR3. Germline V gene lookup returns CDR1 SGHRS and CDR2 YFSETQ.

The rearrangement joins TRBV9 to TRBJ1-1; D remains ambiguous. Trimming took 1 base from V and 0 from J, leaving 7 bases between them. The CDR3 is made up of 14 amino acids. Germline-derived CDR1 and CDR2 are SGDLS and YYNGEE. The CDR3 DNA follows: TGTGCCAGCAGCGTATCGCAGCTGAACACTGAAGCTTTCTTT. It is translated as CASSVSQLNTEAFF.

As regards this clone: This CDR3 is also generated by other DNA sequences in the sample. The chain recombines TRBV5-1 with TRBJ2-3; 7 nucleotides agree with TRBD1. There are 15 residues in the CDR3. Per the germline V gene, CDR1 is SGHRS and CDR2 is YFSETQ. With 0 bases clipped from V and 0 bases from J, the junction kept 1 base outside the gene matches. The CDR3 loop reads CASSLEGASTDTQYF. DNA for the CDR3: TGCGCCAGCAGCTTGGAGGGGGCAAGCACAGATACGCAGTATTTT.

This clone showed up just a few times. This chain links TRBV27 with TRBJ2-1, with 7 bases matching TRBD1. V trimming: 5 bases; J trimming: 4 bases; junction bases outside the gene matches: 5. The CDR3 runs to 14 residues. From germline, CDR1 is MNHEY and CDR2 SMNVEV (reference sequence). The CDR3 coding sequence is TGTGCCAGCAGTCCGTGGACAGGATACAATGAGCAGTTCTTC. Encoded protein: CASSPWTGYNEQFF.

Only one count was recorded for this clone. The DNA for the CDR3 is TGTGCCATCAGACAGGGGACGAGCTCCTACGAGCAGTACTTC. Protein: CAIRQGTSSYEQYF. J is TRBJ2-7 and V is TRBV10-3; 7 nucleotides align to TRBD1. There are 14 residues in the CDR3. J was trimmed by 0 bases and V by 6 bases; bases with no gene match: 5. Per the germline V gene, CDR1 is ENHRY and CDR2 is SYGVKD.

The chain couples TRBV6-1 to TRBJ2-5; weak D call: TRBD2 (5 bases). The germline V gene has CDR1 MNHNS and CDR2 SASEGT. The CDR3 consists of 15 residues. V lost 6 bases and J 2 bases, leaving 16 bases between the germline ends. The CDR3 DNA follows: TGTGCCAGCAGCGACCGAGGGTTTAGACAAGAGACCCAGTACTTC. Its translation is CASSDRGFRQETQYF.

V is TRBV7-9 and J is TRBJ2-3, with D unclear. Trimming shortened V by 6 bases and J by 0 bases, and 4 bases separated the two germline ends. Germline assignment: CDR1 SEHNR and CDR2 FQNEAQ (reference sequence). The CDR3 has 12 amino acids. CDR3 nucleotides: TGTGCCAGCAGGGCCAGCACAGATACGCAGTATTTT. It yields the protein CASRASTDTQYF.

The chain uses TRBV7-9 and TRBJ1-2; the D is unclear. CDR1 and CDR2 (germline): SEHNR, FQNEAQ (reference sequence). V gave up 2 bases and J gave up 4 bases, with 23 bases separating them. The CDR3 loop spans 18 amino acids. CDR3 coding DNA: TGTGCCAGCAGCTTATATATGTTAGACCGGGAGAGGCTCTATGGCTACACCTTC. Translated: CASSLYMLDRERLYGYTF.

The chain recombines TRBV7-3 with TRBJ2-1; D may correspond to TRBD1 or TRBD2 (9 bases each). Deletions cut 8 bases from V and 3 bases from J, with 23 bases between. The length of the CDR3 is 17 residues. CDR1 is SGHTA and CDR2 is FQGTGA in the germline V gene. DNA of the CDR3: TGTGCCAGCGGACAGGGGAGCGGGGGGATCCGCTACAATGAGCAGTTCTTC. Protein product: CASGQGSGGIRYNEQFF.

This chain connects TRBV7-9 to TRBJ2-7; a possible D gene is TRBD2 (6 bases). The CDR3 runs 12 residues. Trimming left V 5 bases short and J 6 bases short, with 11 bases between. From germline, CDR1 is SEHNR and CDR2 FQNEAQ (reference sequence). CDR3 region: CASSPRGLEQYF. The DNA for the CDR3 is TGTGCCAGCAGCCCGAGGGGACTCGAGCAGTACTTC.

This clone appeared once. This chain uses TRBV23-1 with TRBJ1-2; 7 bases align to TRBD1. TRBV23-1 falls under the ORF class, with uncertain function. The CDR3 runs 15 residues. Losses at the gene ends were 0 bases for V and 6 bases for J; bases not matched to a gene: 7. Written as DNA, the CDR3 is TGCGCCAGCAGTCAATCTACAGGGGTGGACGATGGCTACACCTTC. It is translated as CASSQSTGVDDGYTF.

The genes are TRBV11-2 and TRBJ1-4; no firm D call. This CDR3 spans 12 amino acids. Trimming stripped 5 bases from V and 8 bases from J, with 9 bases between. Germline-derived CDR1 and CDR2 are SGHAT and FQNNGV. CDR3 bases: TGTGCCAGCAGCCCCCAAAGGGAAAAACTGTTTTTT. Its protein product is CASSPQREKLFF.

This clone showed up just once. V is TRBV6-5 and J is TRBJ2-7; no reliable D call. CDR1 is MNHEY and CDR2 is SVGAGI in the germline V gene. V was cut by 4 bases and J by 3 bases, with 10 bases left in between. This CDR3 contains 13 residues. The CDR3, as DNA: TGTGCCAGCAGTTCGAACATAGGCTACGAGCAGTACTTC. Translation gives CASSSNIGYEQYF.